Listed below are T cell receptor beta chains from one sample, sequenced in a study of blood T cell repertoires in COVID-19. The protocol was immunoSEQ multiplex PCR, while the TCRdb copy is restricted to in-frame clones and leaves out a portion. The data hold some 320,000 clones, with more than 70% observed a single time. Sequenced sample: peripheral blood. Receptors originate from a woman in her thirties who had recovered from COVID-19. The CDR3 runs from the conserved cysteine through the conserved F or W. The order of the fields is clone size, V gene, J gene, D gene, CDR3 DNA, CDR3 protein. D genes are given only for firm matches. Expanded clones get a size class; other rows say once, few or many, or leave the size out.

>many|TRBV15|TRBJ1-3|TRBD1
TGTGCCACCAGCAGCAGGGGGTCTGGAAACACCATATATTTT
CATSSRGSGNTIYF
>few|TRBV28|TRBJ1-2|.
TGTGCCAGCCAACCCCACAGGGCCCAGTTCTATGGCTACACCTTC
CASQPHRAQFYGYTF
>.|TRBV12-5|TRBJ1-1|.
TGTGCTAGTGGTTTGTCGCGGAACACTGAAGCTTTCTTT
CASGLSRNTEAFF
>few|TRBV3-1/TRBV3-2|TRBJ1-5|.
TGTGCCAGCAGCCAAGTAAGGACAGCAAGTGTACAAAATCAGCCCCAGCATTTT
CASSQVRTASVQNQPQHF
>few|TRBV28|TRBJ2-2|.
TGTGCCAGCAGTCGCGGGACGGAAGACACCGGGGAGCTGTTTTTT
CASSRGTEDTGELFF
>.|TRBV19|TRBJ1-5|TRBD1
TGTGCCAGTAGCCATCGACAGGGGCAACAGCCCCAGCATTTT
CASSHRQGQQPQHF
>.|TRBV30|TRBJ2-3|.
TGTGCCTGGAGTGTCTCTCGGGATACGCAGTATTTT
CAWSVSRDTQYF
>.|TRBV6-5|TRBJ1-1|.
TGTGCCAGCAGACCCCTGGGCCAGGGTAACACTGAAGCTTTCTTT
CASRPLGQGNTEAFF
>.|TRBV4-2|TRBJ2-5|TRBD2
TGTGCCAGCACGCCCACGCGGGGGGACCAAGAGACCCAGTACTTC
CASTPTRGDQETQYF
>.|TRBV9|TRBJ2-1|TRBD1
TGTGCCAGCAGCGGGGACAGGGGAAGTTACAATGAGCAGTTCTTC
CASSGDRGSYNEQFF
>.|TRBV19|TRBJ2-5|TRBD1
TGTGCCAGTAGTACTATACCCGGGACAGGGGGTCCCGGGACCCAGTACTTC
CASSTIPGTGGPGTQYF
>.|TRBV28|TRBJ1-2|TRBD1
TGTGCCAGCAACTCCCAGGGGGTGAACTATGGCTACACCTTC
CASNSQGVNYGYTF
>once|TRBV19|TRBJ2-6|.
TGTGCCAGTAGTATTGTACAGACCTCTGGGGCCAACGTCCTGACTTTC
CASSIVQTSGANVLTF
>.|TRBV9|TRBJ1-3|TRBD1
TGTGCCAGCAGCCCTGGGACAGGGGCTGGAAACACCATATATTTT
CASSPGTGAGNTIYF
>.|TRBV19|TRBJ2-1|.
TGTGCCAGCAGGGGTCGTGGGGCCCATCGACGTGACAATGAGCAGTTCTTC
CASRGRGAHRRDNEQFF
>.|TRBV5-1|TRBJ1-1|.
TGCGCCAGCAGCTTGGACGGACACAACACTGAAGCTTTCTTT
CASSLDGHNTEAFF
>once|TRBV5-1|TRBJ2-3|.
TGCGCCAGCAACCAAGGGGGGGGCACAGATACGCAGTATTTT
CASNQGGGTDTQYF
>.|TRBV28|TRBJ2-1|.
TGTGCCAGCAGTTTTCTACCCGACAATGAGCAGTTCTTC
CASSFLPDNEQFF
>.|TRBV5-1|TRBJ1-1|TRBD1
TGCGCCAGCAGCTTGGCCTCGACAGGGTTAGATGAAGCTTTCTTT
CASSLASTGLDEAFF
>.|TRBV19|TRBJ1-4|TRBD1
TGTGCCAGTAGTATTAACAGGGGAAGTGAAAAACTGTTTTTT
CASSINRGSEKLFF
>.|TRBV4-1|TRBJ2-1|TRBD2
TGCGCCAGCAGCCTTTGGGTAGCGGGGGATCTCTACAATGAGCAGTTCTTC
CASSLWVAGDLYNEQFF
>.|TRBV28|TRBJ1-1|.
TGTGCCAGCAGTCCCTCGACAGATCACACTGAAGCTTTCTTT
CASSPSTDHTEAFF
>.|TRBV6-5|TRBJ2-6|.
TGTGCCAGCAGCCCCTCAGGTCCCGGGGCCAACGTCCTGACTTTC
CASSPSGPGANVLTF
>.|TRBV15|TRBJ1-1|.
TGTGCCACCAGCAGAACCGGGGTGACCACTGAAGCTTTCTTT
CATSRTGVTTEAFF
>.|TRBV29-1|TRBJ1-2|.
TGCAGCGTCGTCGGGGGGGGCTATGGCTACACCTTC
CSVVGGGYGYTF
>.|TRBV9|TRBJ1-3|TRBD1
TGTGCCAGCAGCGTGACAGGGGGCTTTAGAGGAAACACCATATATTTT
CASSVTGGFRGNTIYF
>.|TRBV5-4|TRBJ1-1|.
TGTGCCAGCAGTCGACCGGGCCAGGGCGGCACTGAAGCTTTCTTT
CASSRPGQGGTEAFF
>.|TRBV6-6|TRBJ2-7|.
TGTGCCAGCAGTTACTCATCCAGGGTGCGGGGTGAGCAGTACTTC
CASSYSSRVRGEQYF
>once|TRBV5-1|TRBJ1-2|.
TGCGCCAGCGCAACCCTCCCTGATCCGGTAGCATCTGATGGCTACACCTTC
CASATLPDPVASDGYTF
>.|TRBV5-1|TRBJ2-7|TRBD1
TGCGCCAGTAGAGAACGGACAGGGGAAAGCTACGAGCAGTACTTC
CASRERTGESYEQYF
>.|TRBV5-1|TRBJ1-1|.
TGCGCCAGCAGCTTGAGGCCATCGGGGGACACTGAAGCTTTCTTT
CASSLRPSGDTEAFF
>.|TRBV5-4|TRBJ2-6|TRBD1
TGTGCCAGCAGCTTCCCGGGACAGCACTCTGGGGCCAACGTCCTGACTTTC
CASSFPGQHSGANVLTF
>once|TRBV5-4|TRBJ2-5|.
TGTGCCAGCAGCTTGGCACCAGGGCAAGAGACCCAGTACTTC
CASSLAPGQETQYF
>.|TRBV5-1|TRBJ2-3|.
TGCGCCAGCAGCTTGGGGTCAGGAGATACGCAGTATTTT
CASSLGSGDTQYF
>once|TRBV7-9|TRBJ1-2|TRBD1
TGTGCCAGCAGGAGGACAGGGGGCGAGGACTATGGCTACACCTTC
CASRRTGGEDYGYTF
>.|TRBV11-3|TRBJ2-1|.
TGTGCCAGCAGCCTAAATGGCAATGAGCAGTTCTTC
CASSLNGNEQFF
>.|TRBV5-8|TRBJ1-3|TRBD1
TGTGCCAGCAGCTCGGGACAGGGGAGCTCTGGAAACACCATATATTTT
CASSSGQGSSGNTIYF
>.|TRBV27|TRBJ1-1|.
TGTGCCAGCACTGACCGGGTGCGGGCTTTCTTT
CASTDRVRAFF
>.|TRBV6-5|TRBJ1-3|.
TGTGCCAGCAGGCGGGACCTACTCTCTGGAAACACCATATATTTT
CASRRDLLSGNTIYF
>.|TRBV7-9|TRBJ2-1|TRBD1
TGTGCCAGCAGCTTACAGACAGGGAGTGAGCAGTTCTTC
CASSLQTGSEQFF
>.|TRBV5-1|TRBJ2-5|TRBD1
TGCGCCAGCAGCGTGTCCGGGACAGGGGGGGAGACCCAGTACTTC
CASSVSGTGGETQYF
>.|TRBV30|TRBJ2-3|TRBD2
TGTGCCTGGAGTCGTTATTTGGCGGGGGCAGATACGCAGTATTTT
CAWSRYLAGADTQYF
>.|TRBV28|TRBJ1-2|TRBD1
TGTGCCAGCAGTTTGGTTGGACAGGGGCTAGACTATGGCTACACCTTC
CASSLVGQGLDYGYTF
>.|TRBV19|TRBJ1-1|TRBD1
TGTGCCAGTAATCGGGGCAGGGGGCCTGGTGAAGCTTTCTTT
CASNRGRGPGEAFF
>.|TRBV5-1|TRBJ2-7|TRBD2
TGCGCCAGCAGCTCTGGACTAGGGAGCTCCTACGAGCAGTACTTC
CASSSGLGSSYEQYF
>.|TRBV5-1|TRBJ1-5|TRBD1
TGCGCCAGCAGCACCGGGACAGGGGATCAGCCCCAGCATTTT
CASSTGTGDQPQHF
>.|TRBV28|TRBJ2-7|TRBD2
TGTGCCAGCATTAATAGCGGGGCTTCCTACGAGCAGTACTTC
CASINSGASYEQYF